This TCR beta chain stems from a study of blood T cells in healthy people across ages. It was with a sample-barcoded 5' primer and a J-beta primer mix that a second PCR of roughly 7 to 12 cycles was run. TCRdb used MiXCR to reprocess the 5' RACE reads, holding one entry per CDR3 protein. The profile shows approximately 1.5 million distinct CDR3 sequences, 30% to 40% of them singletons. The CDR3 sequence is 12 residues long. The sequencing input was blood. This chain links TRBV21-1 with TRBJ2-7. TRBV21-1 is a pseudogene locus. The sequence derives from a woman younger than 45 in good health. CDR3 protein: CARLKNSYEQYF. DNA for the CDR3: TGTGCCAGATTAAAGAACTCCTACGAGCAGTACTTC.